This TCR beta chain came from a study of blood T cell repertoires in COVID-19. Study details: Sources were T cells, B-cell-depleted T cells, or PBMCs; the material itself was cDNA or gDNA.

Participants, about 18 to 90 years old, spanned approximately 26 US areas. This CDR3 is 15 amino acids long. The V gene end was trimmed by 4 bases and the J gene end by 5 bases; junction bases not matched to a gene: 8. Germline CDR1 SGHNT, CDR2 YENEEA. Authors' analysis steps: Counts of nucleated cells, estimated from reference gene primer amplification, were obtained. Only in-frame clones appear in the TCRdb table, and some are missing; sequencing was by immunoSEQ multiplex PCR. From that table come the V and J calls and clone size; the DNA was used to work out D and trimming. The repertoire consists of 200,000 to 250,000 clones, with over 75% occurring once and the leading ten covering 3% to 4%.

The sequence was collected from a woman aged 18-29 years in a cohort exposed to, infected with or recovered from COVID-19 (not recorded which). Input material: PBMCs or T cells enriched from blood (not recorded which). J is TRBJ2-5 and V is TRBV11-3; 9 bases align to TRBD1. The CDR3 is CASSSRTGAGETQYF. The CDR3 DNA reads TGTGCCAGCAGCTCAAGGACAGGGGCGGGGGAGACCCAGTACTTC.